The sequence of this T cell receptor beta chain was determined in a study of T cells of healthy individuals. This clonotype was counted a few times. This CDR3 contains 17 residues. Between the trimmed V and J ends, which lost 1 base and 4 bases, there was a span of 14 bases. Germline assignment: CDR1 SGHTA and CDR2 FQGTGA. Each CDR3 protein gets one entry after TCRdb re-called the 5' RACE reads with MiXCR. The table lists around 40,000 distinct CDR3 sequences, more than 4.5% of them singletons. This chain uses TRBV7-3 with TRBJ2-6, with TRBD1 as a possible D gene (5 bases). This receptor was taken from a human donor in good health. CDR3 region: CASSLSPGKSGANVLTF. CDR3 bases: TGTGCCAGCAGCTTAAGCCCAGGGAAGTCGGGGGCCAACGTCCTGACTTTC.